Listed here are 25 T cell receptor beta chains from one sample, sequenced in a study of CD8 T cells in Susac syndrome. Random hexamers were used to reverse transcribe about 0.5 to 1 ug of RNA. One entry per CDR3 protein results from TCRdb running MiXCR on the immunoSEQ multiplex PCR reads. The repertoire holds about 210,000 distinct CDR3 sequences, with about 96% as singletons. The sample taken for sequencing was CD4+ T cells from PBMCs. The receptors derive from a human donor with multiple sclerosis.

V and J are TRBV12-3 or TRBV12-4 and TRBJ2-3; D ambiguous. V dropped 2 bases and J dropped 6 bases, with 12 bases sitting between them. CDR3 length: 14 amino acids. Written as DNA, the CDR3 is TGTGCCAGCAGTTTAAACAATAAAGGGGATACGCAGTATTTT. As protein: CASSLNNKGDTQYF.

The gene calls are TRBV28 and TRBJ2-1; D unresolved. The CDR3 contains 13 residues. Trimming cost V 10 bases and J 0 bases, with 10 bases left between them. CDR1 is MDHEN, CDR2 SYDVKM, per germline. CDR3: CAIVDSSYNEQFF. The CDR3 DNA follows: TGTGCCATCGTGGATAGCTCCTACAATGAGCAGTTCTTC.

This sequence joins TRBV20-1 and TRBJ2-1, with D possibly being TRBD1 or TRBD2 (5 bases each). The V end was cut by 0 bases, the J end by 3 bases, with 18 bases between. Germline V gene data show CDR1 as DFQATT and CDR2 as SNEGSKA (reference sequence). The CDR3 totals 17 residues. The CDR3 region is CSARDRGGALNYNEQFF. The CDR3 bases are TGCAGTGCTAGAGATCGGGGTGGGGCTCTCAACTACAATGAGCAGTTCTTC.

CDR3 sequence: CAWATGPSGTDTQYF. For the CDR3, the DNA is TGTGCCTGGGCAACGGGCCCCTCCGGCACAGATACGCAGTATTTT. The chain links TRBV30 to TRBJ2-3; D is ambiguous. Trimming removed 5 bases at V and 1 base at J, with 16 bases between. The CDR3 extends over 15 amino acids. CDR1 and CDR2 from the germline V gene are GTSNPN and SVGIG (reference sequence).

This chain joins TRBV30 and TRBJ2-5; TRBD2 is a possible D gene (6 bases). The V gene lost 4 bases and the J gene lost 4 bases, with 10 bases spanning the gap. The CDR3 has 12 residues. Germline lookup yields CDR1 GTSNPN and CDR2 SVGIG (reference sequence). CDR3 sequence reads: CAWNVGGETQYF. DNA for the CDR3: TGTGCCTGGAACGTCGGGGGAGAGACCCAGTACTTC.

This clonotype was picked up one time. Sequence at one end of the junction differs from germline and may be a read error. CDR3 DNA sequence: TGTGCCAGCAGCTCCCACGAGCGGGGAGAACTCCGATTC. This encodes CASSSHERGELRF. This chain connects TRBV7-9 to TRBJ2-4; 7 nucleotides match TRBD2. The germline V gene encodes CDR1 SEHNR and CDR2 FQNEAQ (reference sequence). CDR3 size: 13 residues.

This clonotype is a singleton in its sample. The genes are TRBV2 and TRBJ1-1; D is undetermined. The CDR3 extends over 14 amino acids. Trimming stripped 6 bases from V and 0 bases from J, with 11 bases between. CDR1 and CDR2 (germline): SNHLY, FYNNEI. The CDR3 nucleotides read TGTGCCAGCAGCCCTCGGAACCTGAACACTGAAGCTTTCTTT. It encodes CASSPRNLNTEAFF.

The chain employs TRBV20-1 and TRBJ2-7; 13 nucleotides agree with TRBD2. The CDR3 totals 16 residues. From germline, CDR1 is DFQATT and CDR2 SNEGSKA (reference sequence). The V segment lost 3 bases and the J segment 5 bases; nucleotides outside the gene matches: 10. CDR3 amino acids: CSARNSRTSGSHEQYF. The CDR3 DNA follows: TGCAGTGCTAGGAATTCCCGGACTAGCGGGAGCCACGAGCAGTACTTC.

This clonotype was counted a single time. The J gene is TRBJ2-3, the V gene TRBV9; D may be TRBD2 (7 bases). Germline V lookup: CDR1 SGDLS, CDR2 YYNGEE. This CDR3 spans 17 amino acids. Trimming stripped 4 bases from V and 2 bases from J, with 20 bases between. The CDR3 region has the DNA TGTGCCAGCAGCCTACTGGGGGGGGCACTAAACACAGATACGCAGTATTTT. Translated, it gives CASSLLGGALNTDTQYF.

This clonotype has a single count. V gene TRBV4-1 combines with J gene TRBJ2-7, with D perhaps being TRBD1 or TRBD2 (5 bases each). This CDR3 has 15 residues. With 1 base removed from V and 2 bases from J, the gap between germline ends came to 12 bases. The germline CDR1 and CDR2 sequences are MGHRA and YSYEKL. CDR3 sequence reads: CASSQAGTPTYEQYF. CDR3 in DNA: TGCGCCAGCAGCCAAGCAGGGACCCCAACCTACGAGCAGTACTTC.

The rearrangement links TRBV4-1 to TRBJ2-1; unclear D gene. Trimming left V 5 bases short and J 4 bases short, with 9 bases between. Germline V gene data show CDR1 as MGHRA and CDR2 as YSYEKL. The length of the CDR3 is 13 residues. The CDR3 DNA reads TGCGCCAGCAGCGGATTCAAGTACAATGAGCAGTTCTTC. This translates into CASSGFKYNEQFF.

This chain connects TRBV3-1 to TRBJ2-7; 9 nucleotides line up with TRBD1. The CDR3 sequence is 15 residues long. Trimming at V came to 2 bases and at J to 3 bases, leaving 5 bases not matched to a gene. Germline lookup yields CDR1 LGHDT and CDR2 YNNKEL (reference sequence). The CDR3 here is CASSQPGQGRYEQYF. CDR3 DNA sequence: TGTGCCAGCAGCCAACCGGGACAGGGTCGCTACGAGCAGTACTTC.

This clonotype was seen only a few times. The V call is TRBV28, the J call TRBJ2-1; 13 bases map to TRBD2. V was pared by 5 bases and J by 0 bases, with 1 base of the junction left unmatched. This CDR3 contains 16 residues. CDR1 is MDHEN, CDR2 SYDVKM, per germline. Written as DNA, the CDR3 is TGTGCCAGCAGTAGGACTAGCGGGAGCTCCTACAATGAGCAGTTCTTC. Its protein product is CASSRTSGSSYNEQFF.

CDR3 nucleotides: TGCAGTGCTATTCTGGTTTCAGCGGGCAATCAGCCCCAGCATTTT. This sequence encodes CSAILVSAGNQPQHF. The chain is built from TRBV20-1 and TRBJ1-5; D is unresolved. Between the trimmed V and J ends, which lost 4 bases and 2 bases, there was a span of 15 bases. Germline V gives CDR1 DFQATT, CDR2 SNEGSKA (reference sequence). The CDR3 extends over 15 amino acids.

The chain is built from TRBV2 and TRBJ2-1; D uncertain. Looked up from germline, CDR1 is SNHLY and CDR2 is FYNNEI. CDR3 length equals 13 residues. The ends were cut back, 3 bases at V and 3 bases at J, with 6 bases in the middle. The CDR3 protein is CASSDVGYNEQFF. The CDR3 DNA follows: TGTGCCAGCAGTGATGTGGGCTACAATGAGCAGTTCTTC.

Comment on this clonotype: At one end the junction does not follow the germline gene, possibly because of a read error. This chain joins TRBV12-3 or TRBV12-4 and TRBJ1-5; D is ambiguous. CDR3 length: 12 amino acids. Written as DNA, the CDR3 is TGTGCCAGCAGACGAGGCAAACAGCCCCAGCATTTT. Amino acid sequence: CASRRGKQPQHF.

The genes are TRBV20-1 and TRBJ2-1; 8 bases align to TRBD1. This CDR3 has 15 residues. Looked up from germline, CDR1 is DFQATT and CDR2 is SNEGSKA (reference sequence). Losses at the gene ends were 0 bases for V and 7 bases for J; bases not matched to a gene: 8. CDR3 nucleotides: TGCAGTGCTAGAGATTGGCAGGGGGCTCTAAATGAGCAGTTCTTC. Its translation: CSARDWQGALNEQFF.

This sequence joins TRBV29-1 and TRBJ1-1; 7 bases are a match to TRBD1. Per the germline V gene, CDR1 is SQVTM and CDR2 is ANQGSEA. V lost 6 bases to trimming and J lost 1 base; unmatched junction nucleotides: 5. The CDR3 extends over 13 amino acids. The CDR3, as DNA: TGCAGCGTCCAGGGGGGGACGAACACTGAAGCTTTCTTT. Encoded protein: CSVQGGTNTEAFF.

V usage is TRBV7-8 and J usage is TRBJ2-7, with D hard to call. Germline CDR1 reads SGHVS; CDR2 reads FQNEAQ. The CDR3 has 12 residues. V was trimmed by 1 base and J by 6 bases, leaving 7 bases between them. In DNA form, the CDR3 reads TGTGCCAGCAGCTTAGGGGCAGTCGAGCAGTACTTC. Encoded protein: CASSLGAVEQYF.

The chain has TRBV9 and TRBJ2-3; the match to TRBD2 covers 11 bases. CDR1 SGDLS and CDR2 YYNGEE come from the germline V gene. V gave up 2 bases and J gave up 5 bases; unmatched junction bases: 7. This CDR3 is 16 amino acids long. The DNA for the CDR3 is TGTGCCAGCAGCGTTAGCGGGAGGGCCGCCGGAGATACGCAGTATTTT. Its translation: CASSVSGRAAGDTQYF.

This sequence joins TRBV3-1 and TRBJ2-3; 11 bases are shared with TRBD2. Germline assignment: CDR1 LGHDT and CDR2 YNNKEL (reference sequence). V shed 0 bases and J 5 bases; nucleotides not matched to a gene: 7. This CDR3 has 17 amino acids. CDR3 coding DNA: TGTGCCAGCAGCCAAGAGGTAGCGGGAGGGCCGGGAGATACGCAGTATTTT. Its protein is CASSQEVAGGPGDTQYF.

This clonotype was seen once. The J gene is TRBJ2-1, the V gene TRBV7-6, with 13 bases matching TRBD2. Unmatched junction bases numbered 10, after V lost 5 bases and J lost 0 bases. Germline V gene lookup returns CDR1 SGHVS and CDR2 FNYEAQ. The CDR3 is 19 residues long. The CDR3 loop is CASSPTGTSGVSSYNEQFF. CDR3 nucleotide sequence: TGTGCCAGCAGCCCGACCGGGACTAGCGGGGTGAGCTCCTACAATGAGCAGTTCTTC. The variable domain in full, completed from reference TRBV7-6 and TRBJ2-1, reads GAGVSQSPRYKVTKRGQDVALRCDPISGHVSLYWYRQALGQGPEFLTYFNYEAQQDKSGLPNDRFSAERPEGSISTLTIQRTEQRDSAMYRCASSPTGTSGVSSYNEQFFGPGTRLTVL.

The genes are TRBV15 and TRBJ2-1; no firm D call. Trimming removed 0 bases from V and 4 bases from J, with 10 bases in between. The CDR3 covers 15 residues. The germline V gene has CDR1 LNHNV and CDR2 YYDKDF (reference sequence). CDR3 sequence: CATSRDGTSYNEQFF. CDR3 bases: TGTGCCACCAGCAGAGACGGAACATCTTACAATGAGCAGTTCTTC.

This rearrangement joins TRBV23-1 to TRBJ2-3, with no clear D. TRBV23-1 is an open reading frame, and its role is uncertain. CDR3 size: 9 residues. V was cut by 8 bases and J by 8 bases, with 5 bases left in between. In nucleotides, the CDR3 is TGCGCCAGCCCAGTTACGCAGTATTTT. Protein sequence: CASPVTQYF.

The genes are TRBV24-1 and TRBJ2-1; TRBD1 might be the D (5 bases). CDR1 is KGHDR and CDR2 is SFDVKD in the germline V gene. Trimming took off 3 bases at V and 9 bases at J, with 14 bases between the two ends. The CDR3 is 14 amino acids. CDR3 residues: CATSDTRTIPEQFF. Written as DNA, the CDR3 is TGTGCCACCAGTGATACCAGGACAATTCCTGAGCAGTTCTTC.